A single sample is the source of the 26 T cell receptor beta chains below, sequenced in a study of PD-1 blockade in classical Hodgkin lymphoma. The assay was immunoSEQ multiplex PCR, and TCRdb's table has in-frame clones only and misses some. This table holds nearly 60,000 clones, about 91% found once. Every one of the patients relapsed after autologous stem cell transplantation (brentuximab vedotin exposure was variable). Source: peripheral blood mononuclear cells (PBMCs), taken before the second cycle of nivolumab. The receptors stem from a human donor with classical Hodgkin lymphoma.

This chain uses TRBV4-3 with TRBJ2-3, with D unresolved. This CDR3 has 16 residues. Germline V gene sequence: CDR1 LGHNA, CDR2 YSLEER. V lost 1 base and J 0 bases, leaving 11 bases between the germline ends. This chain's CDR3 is CASSQVVRSSTDTQYF. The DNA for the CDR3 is TGCGCCAGCAGCCAAGTCGTCCGGTCTAGCACAGATACGCAGTATTTT.

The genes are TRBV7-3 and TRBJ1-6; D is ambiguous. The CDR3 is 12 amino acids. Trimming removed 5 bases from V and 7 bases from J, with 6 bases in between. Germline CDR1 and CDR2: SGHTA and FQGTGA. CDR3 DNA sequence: TGTGCCAGCAGCCCTGGGAATTCACCCCTCCACTTT. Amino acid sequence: CASSPGNSPLHF.

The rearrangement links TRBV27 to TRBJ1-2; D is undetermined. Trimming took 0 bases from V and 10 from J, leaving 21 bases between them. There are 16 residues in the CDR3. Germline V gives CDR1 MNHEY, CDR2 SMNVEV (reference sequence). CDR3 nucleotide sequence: TGTGCCAGCAGTTTATCTGCGGGAGAACGGCAGCGGGCCTACACCTTC. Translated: CASSLSAGERQRAYTF.

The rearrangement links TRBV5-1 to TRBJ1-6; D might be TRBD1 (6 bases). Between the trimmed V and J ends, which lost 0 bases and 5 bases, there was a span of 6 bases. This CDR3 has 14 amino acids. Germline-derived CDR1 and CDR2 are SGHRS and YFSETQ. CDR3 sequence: CASSLGQDNSPLHF. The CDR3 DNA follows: TGCGCCAGCAGCTTGGGACAGGATAATTCACCCCTCCACTTT.

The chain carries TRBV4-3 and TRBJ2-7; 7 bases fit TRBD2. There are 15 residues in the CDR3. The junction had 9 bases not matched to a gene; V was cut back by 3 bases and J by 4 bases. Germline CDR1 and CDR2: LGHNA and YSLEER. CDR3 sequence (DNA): TGCGCCAGCAGCCACGGGGGGAGTGAATTGTACGAGCAGTACTTC. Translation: CASSHGGSELYEQYF.

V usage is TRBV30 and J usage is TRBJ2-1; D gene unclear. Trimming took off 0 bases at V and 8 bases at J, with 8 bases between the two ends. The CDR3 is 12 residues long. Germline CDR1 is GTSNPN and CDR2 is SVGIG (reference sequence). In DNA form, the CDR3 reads TGTGCCTGGAGTGTGGGGTACGATGAGCAGTTCTTC. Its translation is CAWSVGYDEQFF.

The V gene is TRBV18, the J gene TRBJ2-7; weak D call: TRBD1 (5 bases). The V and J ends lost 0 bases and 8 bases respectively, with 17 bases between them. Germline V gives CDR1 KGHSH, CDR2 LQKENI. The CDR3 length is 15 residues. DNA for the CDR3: TGTGCCAGCTCACCACCATGGCAGGGAAGGTGGCAGCAGTACTTC. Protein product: CASSPPWQGRWQQYF.

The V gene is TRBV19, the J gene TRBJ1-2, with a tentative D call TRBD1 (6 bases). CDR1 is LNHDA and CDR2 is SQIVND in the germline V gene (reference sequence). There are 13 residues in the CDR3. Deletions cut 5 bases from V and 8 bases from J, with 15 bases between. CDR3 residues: CASSSLDSGGYTF. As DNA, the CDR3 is TGTGCCAGTAGTTCTTTGGACAGCGGGGGCTACACCTTC.

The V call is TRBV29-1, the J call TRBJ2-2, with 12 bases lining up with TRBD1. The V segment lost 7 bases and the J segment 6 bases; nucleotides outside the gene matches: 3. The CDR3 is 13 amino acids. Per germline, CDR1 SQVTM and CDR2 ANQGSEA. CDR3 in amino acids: CSGGQGAPGELFF. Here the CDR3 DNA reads TGCAGCGGGGGACAGGGGGCTCCCGGGGAGCTGTTTTTT.

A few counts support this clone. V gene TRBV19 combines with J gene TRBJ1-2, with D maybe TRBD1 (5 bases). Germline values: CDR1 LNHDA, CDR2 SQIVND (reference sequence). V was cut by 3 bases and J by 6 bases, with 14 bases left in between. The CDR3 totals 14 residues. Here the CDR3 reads CASSIGWGMHGYTF. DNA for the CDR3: TGTGCCAGTAGTATCGGCTGGGGCATGCATGGCTACACCTTC.

CDR3 loop: CASSLLGAPDTQYF. In nucleotides, the CDR3 is TGTGCCAGCAGCTTACTAGGGGCCCCAGATACGCAGTATTTT. The chain combines TRBV7-6 with TRBJ2-3; tentatively, D is TRBD1 (5 bases). The germline V and J ends were trimmed by 2 bases and 4 bases, with 10 bases remaining between them. From germline, CDR1 is SGHVS and CDR2 FNYEAQ. The CDR3 length is 14 residues.

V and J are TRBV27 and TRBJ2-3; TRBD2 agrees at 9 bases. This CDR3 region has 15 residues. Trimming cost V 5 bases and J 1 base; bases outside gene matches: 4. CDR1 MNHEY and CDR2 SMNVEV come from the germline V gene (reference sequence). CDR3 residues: CASSPAGGGTDTQYF. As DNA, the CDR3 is TGTGCCAGCAGTCCCGCGGGAGGGGGCACAGATACGCAGTATTTT.

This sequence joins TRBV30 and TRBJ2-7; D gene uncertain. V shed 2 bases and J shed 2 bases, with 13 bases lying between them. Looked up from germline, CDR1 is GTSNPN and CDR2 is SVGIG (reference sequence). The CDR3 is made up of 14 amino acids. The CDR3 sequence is CAWSHLGSAYEQYF. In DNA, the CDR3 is TGTGCCTGGAGTCACTTGGGGTCGGCCTACGAGCAGTACTTC.

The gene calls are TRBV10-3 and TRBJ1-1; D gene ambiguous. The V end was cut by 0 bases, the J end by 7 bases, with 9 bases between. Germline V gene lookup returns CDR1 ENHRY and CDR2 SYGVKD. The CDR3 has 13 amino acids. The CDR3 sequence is CAISESGHYEAFF. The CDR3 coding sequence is TGTGCCATCAGTGAGTCGGGCCACTATGAAGCTTTCTTT.

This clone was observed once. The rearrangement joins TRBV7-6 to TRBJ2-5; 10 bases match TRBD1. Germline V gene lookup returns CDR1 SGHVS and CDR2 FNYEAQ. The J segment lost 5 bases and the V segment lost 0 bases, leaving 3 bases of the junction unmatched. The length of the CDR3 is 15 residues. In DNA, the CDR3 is TGTGCCAGCAGCTTAGCGGGACAGGGGTGGGAGACCCAGTACTTC. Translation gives CASSLAGQGWETQYF.

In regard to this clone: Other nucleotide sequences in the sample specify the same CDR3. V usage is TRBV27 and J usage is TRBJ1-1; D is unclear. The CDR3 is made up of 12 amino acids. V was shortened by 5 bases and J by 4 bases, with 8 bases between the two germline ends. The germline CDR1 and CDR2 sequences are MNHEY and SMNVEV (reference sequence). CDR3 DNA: TGTGCCAGCAGTCCGTCGGGCACTGAAGCTTTCTTT. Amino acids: CASSPSGTEAFF.

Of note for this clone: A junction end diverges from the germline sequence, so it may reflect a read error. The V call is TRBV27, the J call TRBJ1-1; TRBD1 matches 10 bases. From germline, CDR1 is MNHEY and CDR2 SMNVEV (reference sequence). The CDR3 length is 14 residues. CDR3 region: CASSLGTGAGNLVF. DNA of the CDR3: TGTGCCAGCAGTCTCGGGACAGGGGCCGGGAACCTTGTCTTT.

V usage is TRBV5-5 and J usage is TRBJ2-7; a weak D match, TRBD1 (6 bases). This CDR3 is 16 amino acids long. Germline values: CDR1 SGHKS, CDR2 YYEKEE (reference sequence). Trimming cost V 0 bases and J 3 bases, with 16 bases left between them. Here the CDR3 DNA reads TGTGCCAGCAGCTTGGATTGGGCAGGGGTAAGCTACGAGCAGTACTTC. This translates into CASSLDWAGVSYEQYF.

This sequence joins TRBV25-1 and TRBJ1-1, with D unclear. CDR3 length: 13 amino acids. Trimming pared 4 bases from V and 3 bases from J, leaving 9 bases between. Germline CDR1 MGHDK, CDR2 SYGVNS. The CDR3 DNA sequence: TGTGCCAGCAGTGTAGACGACGACACTGAAGCTTTCTTT. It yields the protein CASSVDDDTEAFF. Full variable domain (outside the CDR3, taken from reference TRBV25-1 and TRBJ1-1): EADIYQTPRYLVIGTGKKITLECSQTMGHDKMYWYQQDPGMELHLIHYSYGVNSTEKGDLSSESTVSRIRTEHFPLTLESARPSHTSQYLCASSVDDDTEAFFGQGTRLTVV.

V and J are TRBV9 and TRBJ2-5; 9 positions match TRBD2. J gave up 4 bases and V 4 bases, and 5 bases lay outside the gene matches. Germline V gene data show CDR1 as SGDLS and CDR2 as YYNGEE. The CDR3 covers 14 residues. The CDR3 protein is CASSPAGGRETQYF. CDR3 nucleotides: TGTGCCAGCAGCCCGGCGGGGGGGCGAGAGACCCAGTACTTC.

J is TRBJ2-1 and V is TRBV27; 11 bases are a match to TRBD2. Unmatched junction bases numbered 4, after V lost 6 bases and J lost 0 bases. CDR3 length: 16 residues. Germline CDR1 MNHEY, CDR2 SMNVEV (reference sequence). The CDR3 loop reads CASSHTSGSSYNEQFF. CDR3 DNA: TGTGCCAGCAGCCACACTAGCGGGAGCTCCTACAATGAGCAGTTCTTC.

CDR3 DNA sequence: TGCGCCAGCAGCTTATGGGGGCCATCCTGGACTGAGGAAAACACCATATATTTT. It yields the protein CASSLWGPSWTEENTIYF. The chain links TRBV5-1 to TRBJ1-3; possibly TRBD1 for D (6 bases). Germline assignment: CDR1 SGHRS and CDR2 YFSETQ. The CDR3 extends over 18 amino acids. The V and J ends lost 2 bases and 6 bases respectively, with 24 bases between them. The whole variable domain, filled in from reference TRBV5-1 and TRBJ1-3, reads KAGVTQTPRYLIKTRGQQVTLSCSPISGHRSVSWYQQTPGQGLQFLFEYFSETQRNKGNFPGRFSGRQFSNSRSEMNVSTLELGDSALYLCASSLWGPSWTEENTIYFGEGSWLTVV.

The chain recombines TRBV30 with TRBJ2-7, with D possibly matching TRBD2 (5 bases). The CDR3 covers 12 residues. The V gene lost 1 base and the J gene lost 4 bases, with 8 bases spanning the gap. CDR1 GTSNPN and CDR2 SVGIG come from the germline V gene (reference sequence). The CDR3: CAWSGRGYEQYF. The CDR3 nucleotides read TGTGCCTGGAGTGGACGGGGATACGAGCAGTACTTC.

CDR3 sequence (DNA): TGTGCCAGTAGTATTGGGACTAGCGGGGGGAACACCGGGGAGCTGTTTTTT. This codes for CASSIGTSGGNTGELFF. The chain joins TRBV19 to TRBJ2-2; 14 nucleotides align to TRBD2. The CDR3 sequence is 17 residues long. Germline assignment: CDR1 LNHDA and CDR2 SQIVND (reference sequence). Trimming cost V 3 bases and J 1 base; bases outside gene matches: 1. Filled out from reference TRBV19 and TRBJ2-2, the complete variable domain reads DGGITQSPKYLFRKEGQNVTLSCEQNLNHDAMYWYRQDPGQGLRLIYYSQIVNDFQKGDIAEGYSVSREKKESFPLTVTSAQKNPTAFYLCASSIGTSGGNTGELFFGEGSRLTVL.

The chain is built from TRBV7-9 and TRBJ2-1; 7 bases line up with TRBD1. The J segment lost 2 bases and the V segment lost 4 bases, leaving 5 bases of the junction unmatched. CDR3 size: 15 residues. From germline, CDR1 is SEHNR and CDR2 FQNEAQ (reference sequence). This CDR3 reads CASSSTGTAYNEQFF. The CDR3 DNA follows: TGTGCCAGCAGCTCAACCGGGACAGCCTACAATGAGCAGTTCTTC.

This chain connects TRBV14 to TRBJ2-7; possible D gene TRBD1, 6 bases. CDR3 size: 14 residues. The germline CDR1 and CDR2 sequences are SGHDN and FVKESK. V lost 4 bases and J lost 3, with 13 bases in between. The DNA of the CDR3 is TGTGCCAGCAGCCGCTGGAAGGGGGACTACGAGCAGTACTTC. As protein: CASSRWKGDYEQYF.